The present entry profiles one T cell receptor beta chain with its context. The V end was cut by 0 bases, the J end by 0 bases, with 6 bases between. CDR1 is SGDLS and CDR2 is YYNGEE in the germline V gene. This CDR3 comprises 15 residues. The data were taken from a study of regulatory T cells in long-lasting Graves disease. Time point given: newly diagnosed GD, antithyroid drugs for less than 3 months. With RNA extracted from PBMCs as input, the TCR library was made. Building the TCR beta libraries relied on iRepertoire HTBI primers, and CDR3 regions underwent Arm-PCR. TCRdb re-called the multiplex PCR reads with MiXCR, one entry per CDR3 protein. The sample gives 500,000 or so distinct CDR3 sequences, around 15% of which show up once; approximately 19% is in the top ten. Another study also made use of these data, one on T cells in Graves' hyperthyroidism and ophthalmopathy.

The receptor was isolated from a woman between 45 and 65 years old with Graves disease. This chain joins TRBV9 and TRBJ2-2; the D is unclear. Sequenced here: peripheral blood mononuclear cells (PBMCs), sampled at new diagnosis, from a patient treated with antithyroid drugs. The CDR3 DNA sequence: TGTGCCAGCAGCGTAGGCGCAACGAACACCGGGGAGCTGTTTTTT. Its translation: CASSVGATNTGELFF.